What follows are 30 T cell receptor beta chains derived from one specimen sequenced in a study of OX40 agonist ivuxolimab in advanced cancers. The assay was immunoSEQ multiplex PCR, and TCRdb's table has in-frame clones only and misses some. Of about 40,000 clones in the sample, around 88% were seen once. The input for sequencing was CD4+ or CD8+ T cells sorted from blood, taken in a trial of the OX40 agonist ivuxolimab. These TCRs come from an adult with an advanced solid tumor such as melanoma, head and neck, liver or kidney cancer.

With respect to this clone: Other DNA sequences in this sample translate to the same CDR3. The chain joins TRBV29-1 to TRBJ2-2; D may be TRBD1 or TRBD2 (7 bases each). From germline, CDR1 is SQVTM and CDR2 ANQGSEA. This CDR3 spans 14 amino acids. V was shortened by 6 bases and J by 4 bases, with 15 bases between the two germline ends. The CDR3 bases are TGCAGCGTGGGGGCAGGGGGGGGCACCGGGGAGCTGTTTTTT. This codes for CSVGAGGGTGELFF.

This clone is deemed medium-sized (0.01 to 0.1%). The J gene is TRBJ2-1, the V gene TRBV4-1; 7 bases map to TRBD2. Trimming at V came to 6 bases and at J to 5 bases, leaving 7 bases not matched to a gene. Germline V gives CDR1 MGHRA, CDR2 YSYEKL. The CDR3 is 14 residues long. CDR3 in amino acids: CASRPREADNEQFF. Here the CDR3 DNA reads TGCGCCAGCAGACCACGGGAGGCTGACAATGAGCAGTTCTTC.

CDR3 amino acids: CASSLYAIPKGAGGYTF. The DNA of the CDR3 is TGTGCCAGCAGTTTATATGCTATCCCGAAGGGGGCGGGAGGCTACACCTTC. The chain combines TRBV28 with TRBJ1-2, with 7 bases lining up with TRBD1. Germline CDR1 and CDR2: MDHEN and SYDVKM. There are 17 residues in the CDR3. V shed 1 base, J shed 8 bases, and the junction held 16 bases outside the gene matches.

This chain connects TRBV11-2 to TRBJ2-5; the D gene is possibly TRBD1 (6 bases). The CDR3 spans 15 residues. The V gene's germline CDR1 is SGHAT and CDR2 FQNNGV. The V and J ends lost 2 bases and 0 bases respectively, with 10 bases between them. Here the CDR3 reads CASSLTAGDQETQYF. In nucleotides, the CDR3 is TGTGCCAGCAGCTTAACGGCAGGGGACCAAGAGACCCAGTACTTC.

The V gene is TRBV21-1, the J gene TRBJ2-5; the table names TRBD1, a call not compared with the DNA. TRBV21-1 is a pseudogene. This CDR3 is 15 amino acids long. The chain's CDR3 is CASSKVRDRSGTQYF. The DNA of the CDR3 is TGTGCCAGCAGCAAAGTTAGGGACAGGTCGGGGACCCAGTACTTC.

V and J are TRBV28 and TRBJ1-1; D call uncertain. The CDR3 sequence is 13 residues long. Germline-derived CDR1 and CDR2 are MDHEN and SYDVKM. V was cut by 5 bases and J by 4 bases, with 11 bases left in between. CDR3 nucleotide sequence: TGTGCCAGCAGTCCTTCGTGGGGCACTGAAGCTTTCTTT. Translating it yields CASSPSWGTEAFF.

This clone was counted a few times. The V call is TRBV5-6, the J call TRBJ2-3; the match to TRBD2 covers 9 bases. Germline V lookup: CDR1 SGHDT, CDR2 YYEEEE. Unmatched junction bases numbered 6, after V lost 4 bases and J lost 0 bases. This CDR3 is built from 16 residues. For the CDR3, the DNA is TGTGCCAGCAGCCAAGGGACTAGCCCTAGCACAGATACGCAGTATTTT. This sequence encodes CASSQGTSPSTDTQYF.

The chain employs TRBV9 and TRBJ2-3, with TRBD2 matching 8 bases. Germline trimming cut 2 bases from V and 0 bases from J; bases unmatched to any gene: 5. Germline CDR1 SGDLS, CDR2 YYNGEE. The CDR3 is made up of 16 amino acids. The CDR3 DNA reads TGTGCCAGCAGCGTCGTGGCTAGCGGGAGCACAGATACGCAGTATTTT. Translated, it gives CASSVVASGSTDTQYF.

The chain has TRBV30 and TRBJ1-5; TRBD1 is a possible D gene (5 bases). CDR3 length equals 16 residues. V dropped 2 bases and J dropped 5 bases, with 19 bases sitting between them. Germline CDR1 GTSNPN, CDR2 SVGIG (reference sequence). The CDR3 sequence: CAWSSTTGAGYQPQHF. CDR3 DNA: TGTGCCTGGAGTTCAACTACCGGGGCCGGATATCAGCCCCAGCATTTT.

The chain couples TRBV11-1 to TRBJ2-5; weak D call: TRBD2 (5 bases). The CDR3 contains 17 residues. Germline CDR1 SGHAT, CDR2 FQDESV (reference sequence). Trimming took 3 bases from V and 5 from J, leaving 22 bases between them. CDR3 sequence: CASSFGWESALKETQYF. CDR3 sequence (DNA): TGTGCCAGCAGCTTTGGCTGGGAGTCAGCCCTTAAGGAGACCCAGTACTTC.

The chain recombines TRBV27 with TRBJ2-1; 9 positions agree with TRBD2. Germline assignment: CDR1 MNHEY and CDR2 SMNVEV (reference sequence). CDR3 length equals 16 residues. V lost 1 base, J lost 4 bases, and 5 bases stayed unmatched. CDR3 nucleotide sequence: TGTGCCAGCAGTTTATGGGGCGGGAGGGCTTACAATGAGCAGTTCTTC. The encoded protein is CASSLWGGRAYNEQFF.

Of note for this clone: This CDR3 is also generated by other DNA sequences in the sample. This chain uses TRBV6-1 with TRBJ2-1, with TRBD2 identical over 8 bases. The germline CDR1 and CDR2 sequences are MNHNS and SASEGT. With 1 base clipped from V and 4 bases from J, the junction kept 3 bases outside the gene matches. This CDR3 has 15 residues. The CDR3 loop is CASSEGLAGYNEQFF. The CDR3 DNA sequence: TGTGCCAGCAGTGAAGGGTTAGCGGGGTACAATGAGCAGTTCTTC.

The genes are TRBV29-1 and TRBJ2-7, with TRBD1 as a possible D gene (6 bases). Germline CDR1 and CDR2: SQVTM and ANQGSEA. V lost 2 bases, J lost 5 bases, and 10 bases lay in between. The CDR3 runs 12 residues. CDR3 sequence: CSVELQGDEQYF. In DNA form, the CDR3 reads TGCAGCGTTGAATTACAGGGCGACGAGCAGTACTTC.

This clone was seen a handful of times. The chain employs TRBV19 and TRBJ2-1; D possibly corresponds to TRBD2 (6 bases). The germline V and J ends were trimmed by 6 bases and 8 bases, with 14 bases remaining between them. This CDR3 has 13 amino acids. Germline V gene sequence: CDR1 LNHDA, CDR2 SQIVND (reference sequence). The CDR3: CASSQTSTHEQFF. DNA for the CDR3: TGTGCCAGTAGCCAGACTAGTACCCATGAGCAGTTCTTC.

CDR3 nucleotide sequence: TGTGCCAGCAGCTTTTCGTCGGGACTAGTTGCCTACGAGCAGTACTTC. Protein: CASSFSSGLVAYEQYF. V and J are TRBV7-9 and TRBJ2-7, with 8 bases matching TRBD2. CDR3 size: 16 residues. The germline gives CDR1 SEHNR, CDR2 FQNEAQ (reference sequence). Germline trimming cut 3 bases from V and 2 bases from J; bases unmatched to any gene: 9.

The chain joins TRBV4-2 to TRBJ1-4; 9 positions match TRBD1. This CDR3 has 14 residues. V gave up 4 bases and J gave up 6 bases; unmatched junction bases: 3. Germline CDR1 reads LGHNA; CDR2 reads YNFKEQ. CDR3 residues: CASSPNRGHEKLFF. CDR3 nucleotides: TGTGCCAGCAGCCCGAACAGGGGGCATGAAAAACTGTTTTTT.

The V call is TRBV28, the J call TRBJ2-4; D call uncertain. Trimming took off 6 bases at V and 0 bases at J, with 6 bases between the two ends. Germline values: CDR1 MDHEN, CDR2 SYDVKM. The CDR3 is 13 residues long. The CDR3 here is CASRRVAKNIQYF. The CDR3 nucleotides read TGTGCCAGCAGACGGGTAGCCAAAAACATTCAGTACTTC.

The chain links TRBV28 to TRBJ1-1; D gene uncertain. The ends were cut back, 3 bases at V and 4 bases at J, with 12 bases in the middle. Germline-derived CDR1 and CDR2 are MDHEN and SYDVKM. CDR3 length equals 14 residues. The CDR3 region is CASSFGVYSTEAFF. The DNA of the CDR3 is TGTGCCAGCAGTTTTGGAGTATATAGCACTGAAGCTTTCTTT.

This clone is classed as medium-sized (0.01 to 0.1%). The V call is TRBV2, the J call TRBJ2-7; D not certain. The CDR3 loop spans 13 amino acids. The ends were cut back, 3 bases at V and 2 bases at J, with 8 bases in the middle. CDR1 and CDR2 (germline): SNHLY, FYNNEI. Here the CDR3 reads CASSDGSTYEQYF. The CDR3 coding sequence is TGTGCCAGCAGTGATGGCTCTACCTACGAGCAGTACTTC.

This chain joins TRBV4-1 and TRBJ2-5, with 7 bases aligning to TRBD2. The trim removed 2 bases at V and 3 bases at J, leaving 9 bases unmatched. Germline V gene sequence: CDR1 MGHRA, CDR2 YSYEKL. The CDR3 loop spans 16 amino acids. The CDR3 region has the DNA TGCGCCAGCAGCCAACGTGCTAGCGGTATAAAAGAGACCCAGTACTTC. It translates to CASSQRASGIKETQYF.

This sequence joins TRBV4-1 and TRBJ1-2; D gene uncertain. The CDR3 length is 14 residues. Trimming removed 6 bases at V and 6 bases at J, with 17 bases between. Germline CDR1 and CDR2: MGHRA and YSYEKL. In DNA form, the CDR3 reads TGCGCCAGCAGTCCAAATATTGCCAACCATGGCTACACCTTC. It is translated as CASSPNIANHGYTF.

This chain uses TRBV7-9 with TRBJ2-5, with TRBD2 matching 8 bases. CDR1 is SEHNR, CDR2 FQNEAQ, per germline (reference sequence). The CDR3 totals 14 residues. V shed 2 bases, J shed 4 bases, and the junction held 3 bases outside the gene matches. CDR3 in DNA: TGTGCCAGCAGCTTAAGGCTAGCGGGAGAGACCCAGTACTTC. Its protein is CASSLRLAGETQYF.

CDR3 loop: CASKNEGQGAYKTQYF. The CDR3 nucleotides are TGTGCCAGCAAAAACGAGGGACAGGGGGCTTATAAGACCCAGTACTTC. This chain joins TRBV27 and TRBJ2-5, with TRBD1 matching over 12 bases. The CDR3 length is 16 residues. Germline loops: CDR1 MNHEY, CDR2 SMNVEV (reference sequence). V gave up 7 bases and J gave up 6 bases; unmatched junction bases: 12.

This chain joins TRBV28 and TRBJ2-5, with D maybe TRBD2 (6 bases). This CDR3 spans 15 amino acids. Germline CDR1 is MDHEN and CDR2 is SYDVKM. Deletions cut 2 bases from V and 1 base from J, with 11 bases between. The CDR3 coding sequence is TGTGCCAGCAGTTTAACGGGCGGGATCCAAGAGACCCAGTACTTC. Translated: CASSLTGGIQETQYF.

The CDR3 loop is CASSLEGYSSYEQYF. Written as DNA, the CDR3 is TGTGCCAGCAGCTTAGAGGGCTATAGCTCCTACGAGCAGTACTTC. The V and J genes are TRBV13 and TRBJ2-7, with D unresolved. The length of the CDR3 is 15 residues. With 1 base removed from V and 0 bases from J, the gap between germline ends came to 10 bases. Per the germline V gene, CDR1 is PRHDT and CDR2 is FYEKMQ (reference sequence). The full variable domain, completed using reference TRBV13 and TRBJ2-7, is AAGVIQSPRHLIKEKRETATLKCYPIPRHDTVYWYQQGPGQDPQFLISFYEKMQSDKGSIPDRFSAQQFSDYHSELNMSSLELGDSALYFCASSLEGYSSYEQYFGPGTRLTVT.

The V and J genes are TRBV28 and TRBJ2-3; D is unresolved. Germline CDR1 MDHEN, CDR2 SYDVKM. V lost 1 base and J lost 4, with 0 bases in between. This CDR3 is built from 11 residues. In nucleotides, the CDR3 is TGTGCCAGCAGTTTATCAGATACGCAGTATTTT. It codes for CASSLSDTQYF. Drawing the rest from reference TRBV28 and TRBJ2-3, the complete variable domain is DVKVTQSSRYLVKRTGEKVFLECVQDMDHENMFWYRQDPGLGLRLIYFSYDVKMKEKGDIPEGYSVSREKKERFSLILESASTNQTSMYLCASSLSDTQYFGPGTRLTVL.

The rearrangement links TRBV9 to TRBJ2-1; 7 bases map to TRBD2. The V and J ends lost 2 bases and 7 bases, in that order; junction bases with no gene match: 15. The germline gives CDR1 SGDLS, CDR2 YYNGEE. The CDR3 sequence is 17 residues long. The CDR3: CASSVSRYGGGSNEQFF. The CDR3, as DNA: TGTGCCAGCAGCGTCTCCCGCTATGGGGGAGGGTCTAATGAGCAGTTCTTC.

This clone was recorded only once. V usage is TRBV6-5 and J usage is TRBJ1-5, with 8 nucleotides matching TRBD1. The CDR3 has 14 amino acids. CDR1 and CDR2 from the germline V gene are MNHEY and SVGAGI. The V and J ends lost 6 bases and 1 base, in that order; junction bases with no gene match: 2. Here the CDR3 reads CASSWTGSNQPQHF. The CDR3 nucleotides are TGTGCCAGCAGCTGGACAGGGAGCAATCAGCCCCAGCATTTT.

The chain combines TRBV28 with TRBJ2-1; TRBD2 agrees at 7 bases. The length of the CDR3 is 15 residues. Germline V gene lookup returns CDR1 MDHEN and CDR2 SYDVKM. The V segment lost 2 bases and the J segment 5 bases; nucleotides outside the gene matches: 6. The CDR3 DNA sequence: TGTGCCAGCAGTTTAGTGGCGGGAGTGGACAATGAGCAGTTCTTC. This translates into CASSLVAGVDNEQFF.

A single count supports this clone. The chain carries TRBV5-6 and TRBJ1-2; 12 bases map to TRBD1. The V gene's germline CDR1 is SGHDT and CDR2 YYEEEE. The trim removed 4 bases at V and 8 bases at J, leaving 3 bases unmatched. This CDR3 is 13 amino acids long. This CDR3 is CASSTGTGGGYTF. The CDR3 DNA is TGTGCCAGCAGCACCGGGACAGGGGGCGGCTACACCTTC. Full variable domain (outside the CDR3, taken from reference TRBV5-6 and TRBJ1-2): DAGVTQSPTHLIKTRGQQVTLRCSPKSGHDTVSWYQQALGQGPQFIFQYYEEEERQRGNFPDRFSGHQFPNYSSELNVNALLLGDSALYLCASSTGTGGGYTFGSGTRLTVV.